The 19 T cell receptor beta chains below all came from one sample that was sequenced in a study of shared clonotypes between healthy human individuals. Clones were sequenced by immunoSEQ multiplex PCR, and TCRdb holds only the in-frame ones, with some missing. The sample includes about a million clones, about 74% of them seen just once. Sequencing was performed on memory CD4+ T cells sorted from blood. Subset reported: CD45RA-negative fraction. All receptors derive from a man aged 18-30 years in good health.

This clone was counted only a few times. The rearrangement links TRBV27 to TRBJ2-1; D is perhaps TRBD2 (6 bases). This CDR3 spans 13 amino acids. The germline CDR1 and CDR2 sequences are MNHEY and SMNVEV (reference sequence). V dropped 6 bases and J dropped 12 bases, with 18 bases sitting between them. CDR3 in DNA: TGTGCCAGCAGACACCGGAGGGAGATGGGGCAGTTCTTC. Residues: CASRHRREMGQFF.

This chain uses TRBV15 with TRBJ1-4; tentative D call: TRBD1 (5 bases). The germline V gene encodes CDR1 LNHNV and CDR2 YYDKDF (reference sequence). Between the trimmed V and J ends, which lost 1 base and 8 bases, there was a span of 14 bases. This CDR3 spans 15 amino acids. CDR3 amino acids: CATSRGDQGIEKLFF. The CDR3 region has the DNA TGTGCCACCAGCAGAGGGGACCAGGGCATCGAAAAACTGTTTTTT.

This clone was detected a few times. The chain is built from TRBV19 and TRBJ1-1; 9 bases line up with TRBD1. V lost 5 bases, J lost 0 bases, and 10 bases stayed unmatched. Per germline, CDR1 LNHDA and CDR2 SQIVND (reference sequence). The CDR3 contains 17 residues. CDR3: CASSLETGGPMNTEAFF. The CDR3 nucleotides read TGTGCCAGTAGTCTCGAGACAGGGGGGCCCATGAACACTGAAGCTTTCTTT.

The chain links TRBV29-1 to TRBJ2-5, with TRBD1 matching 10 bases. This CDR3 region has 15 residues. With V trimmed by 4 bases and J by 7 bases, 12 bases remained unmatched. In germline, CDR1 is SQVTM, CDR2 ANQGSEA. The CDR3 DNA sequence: TGCAGCGTTGGAGGGACAGGGGCATTCATTCGGACCCAGTACTTC. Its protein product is CSVGGTGAFIRTQYF.

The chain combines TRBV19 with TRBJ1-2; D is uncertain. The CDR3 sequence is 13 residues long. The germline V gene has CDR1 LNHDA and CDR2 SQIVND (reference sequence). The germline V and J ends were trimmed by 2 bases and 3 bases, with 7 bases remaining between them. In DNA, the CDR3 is TGTGCCAGTAGTATAAAAGGAGACTATGGCTACACCTTC. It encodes CASSIKGDYGYTF. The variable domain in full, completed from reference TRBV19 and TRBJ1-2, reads DGGITQSPKYLFRKEGQNVTLSCEQNLNHDAMYWYRQDPGQGLRLIYYSQIVNDFQKGDIAEGYSVSREKKESFPLTVTSAQKNPTAFYLCASSIKGDYGYTFGSGTRLTVV.

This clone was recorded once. DNA for the CDR3: TGTGCCAGCAGTTACAGGGGTGACGAAAAACTGTTTTTT. Encoded protein: CASSYRGDEKLFF. The V and J genes are TRBV6-5 and TRBJ1-4, with a possible D match to TRBD1 (5 bases). V was shortened by 2 bases and J by 8 bases, with 9 bases between the two germline ends. CDR3 length equals 13 residues. CDR1 and CDR2 (germline): MNHEY, SVGAGI.

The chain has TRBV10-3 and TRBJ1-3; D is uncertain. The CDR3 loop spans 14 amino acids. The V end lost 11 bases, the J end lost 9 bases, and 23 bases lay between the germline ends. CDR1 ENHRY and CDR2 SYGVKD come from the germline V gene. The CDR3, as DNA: TGTGCCGCAGCCCCCCCAGGCCAGCGCAGCACCATATATTTT. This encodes CAAAPPGQRSTIYF.

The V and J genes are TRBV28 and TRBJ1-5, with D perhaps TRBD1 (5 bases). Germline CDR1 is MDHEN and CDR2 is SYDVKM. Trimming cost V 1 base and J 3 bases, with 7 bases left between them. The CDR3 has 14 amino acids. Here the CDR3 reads CASSLSGNNQPQHF. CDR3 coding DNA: TGTGCCAGCAGTTTATCAGGGAACAATCAGCCCCAGCATTTT.

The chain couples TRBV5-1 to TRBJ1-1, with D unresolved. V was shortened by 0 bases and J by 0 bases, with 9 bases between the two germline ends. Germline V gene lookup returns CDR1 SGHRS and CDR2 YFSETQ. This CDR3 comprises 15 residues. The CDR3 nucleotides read TGCGCCAGCAGCTTGGAATCTGGGATGAACACTGAAGCTTTCTTT. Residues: CASSLESGMNTEAFF.

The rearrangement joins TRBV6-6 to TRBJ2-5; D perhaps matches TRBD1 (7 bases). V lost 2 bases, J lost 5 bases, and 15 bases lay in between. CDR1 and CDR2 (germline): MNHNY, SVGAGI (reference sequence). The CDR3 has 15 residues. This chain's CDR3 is CASSYLAGQSETQYF. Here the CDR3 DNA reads TGTGCCAGCAGTTACCTCGCGGGACAGAGTGAGACCCAGTACTTC.

CDR3 sequence (DNA): TGTGCCAGCAGAGTGGGACGGGGGACTCACGCCTACAATGAGCAGTTCTTC. Residues: CASRVGRGTHAYNEQFF. The chain carries TRBV2 and TRBJ2-1; tentative D call: TRBD2 (6 bases). The CDR3 runs to 17 residues. Germline values: CDR1 SNHLY, CDR2 FYNNEI. V gave up 6 bases and J gave up 2 bases, with 20 bases separating them.

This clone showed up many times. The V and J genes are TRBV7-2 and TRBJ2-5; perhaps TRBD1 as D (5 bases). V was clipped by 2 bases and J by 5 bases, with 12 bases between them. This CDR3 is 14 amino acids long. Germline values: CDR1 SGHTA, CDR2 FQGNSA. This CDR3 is CASSLNQGGETQYF. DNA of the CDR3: TGTGCCAGCAGCTTAAATCAGGGTGGGGAGACCCAGTACTTC.

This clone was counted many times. The CDR3 reads CATSRDFLNYGYTF. The CDR3 DNA is TGTGCCACCAGCAGAGACTTCCTTAACTATGGCTACACCTTC. This chain connects TRBV15 to TRBJ1-2; unclear D gene. Between the trimmed V and J ends, which lost 0 bases and 1 base, there was a span of 6 bases. The V gene's germline CDR1 is LNHNV and CDR2 YYDKDF (reference sequence). This CDR3 is 14 amino acids long.

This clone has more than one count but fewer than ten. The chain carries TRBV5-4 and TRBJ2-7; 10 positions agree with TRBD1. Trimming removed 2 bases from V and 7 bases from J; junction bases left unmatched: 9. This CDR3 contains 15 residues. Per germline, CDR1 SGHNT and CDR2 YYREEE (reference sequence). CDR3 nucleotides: TGTGCCAGCAGCTTAATGACAGGGGGCGTAGGGGAGCAGTACTTC. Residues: CASSLMTGGVGEQYF.

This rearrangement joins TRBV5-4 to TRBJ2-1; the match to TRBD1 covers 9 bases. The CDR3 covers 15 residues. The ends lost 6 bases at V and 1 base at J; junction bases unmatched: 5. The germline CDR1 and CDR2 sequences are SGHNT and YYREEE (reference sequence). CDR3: CASTPGQGSYNEQFF. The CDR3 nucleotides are TGTGCCAGCACCCCGGGACAGGGTTCCTACAATGAGCAGTTCTTC. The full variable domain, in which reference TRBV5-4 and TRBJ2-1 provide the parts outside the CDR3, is ETGVTQSPTHLIKTRGQQVTLRCSSQSGHNTVSWYQQALGQGPQFIFQYYREEENGRGNFPPRFSGLQFPNYSSELNVNALELDDSALYLCASTPGQGSYNEQFFGPGTRLTVL.

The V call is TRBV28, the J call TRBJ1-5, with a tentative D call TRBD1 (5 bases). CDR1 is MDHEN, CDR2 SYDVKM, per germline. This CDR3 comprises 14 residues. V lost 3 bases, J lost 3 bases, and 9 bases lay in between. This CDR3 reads CASSLPTDNQPQHF. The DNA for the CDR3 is TGTGCCAGCAGTTTGCCGACAGACAATCAGCCCCAGCATTTT.

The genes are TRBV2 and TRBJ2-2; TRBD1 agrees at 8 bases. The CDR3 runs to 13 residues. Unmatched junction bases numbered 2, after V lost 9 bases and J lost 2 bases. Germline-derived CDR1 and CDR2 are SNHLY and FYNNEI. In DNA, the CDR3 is TGTGCCAGTGGACAGGGTAACACCGGGGAGCTGTTTTTT. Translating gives CASGQGNTGELFF.

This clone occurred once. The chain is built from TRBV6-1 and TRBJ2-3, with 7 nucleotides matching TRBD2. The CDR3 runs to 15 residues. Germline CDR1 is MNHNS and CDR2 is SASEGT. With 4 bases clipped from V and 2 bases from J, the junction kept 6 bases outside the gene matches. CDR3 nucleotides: TGTGCCAGCAGTGGACAGCGGGAAGCCACAGATACGCAGTATTTT. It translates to CASSGQREATDTQYF.

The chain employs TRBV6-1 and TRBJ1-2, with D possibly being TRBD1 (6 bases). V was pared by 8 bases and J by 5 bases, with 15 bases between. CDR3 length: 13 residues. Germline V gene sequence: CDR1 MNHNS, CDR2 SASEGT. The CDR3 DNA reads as TGTGCCAGCGAGGCCAGGGGAAGGTATGGCTACACCTTC. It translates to CASEARGRYGYTF.